This TCR beta chain appears in the sequencing data of a study of T cell repertoires in cytomegalovirus infection. Per germline, CDR1 SGHTA and CDR2 FQGNSA. CDR3 length: 15 amino acids. Trimming stripped 5 bases from V and 7 bases from J, with 15 bases between. Of note for this clonotype: No antigen is known for it.

TCRdb re-called the reads with MiXCR, one entry per CDR3 protein. This sample has under 850,000 distinct CDR3 sequences, with around 31% found just once. The chain couples TRBV7-2 to TRBJ2-6, with unresolved D. The receptor was derived from a human donor in good health (CMV status not recorded). Some clones in this sample may be carry-over from other donors' samples. The sequences come from cultured PBMCs, collected from culture after CMV antigen stimulation. CDR3 in amino acids: CASSPPKAIANVLTF. CDR3 coding DNA: TGTGCCAGCAGCCCCCCTAAAGCAATCGCCAACGTCCTGACTTTC.